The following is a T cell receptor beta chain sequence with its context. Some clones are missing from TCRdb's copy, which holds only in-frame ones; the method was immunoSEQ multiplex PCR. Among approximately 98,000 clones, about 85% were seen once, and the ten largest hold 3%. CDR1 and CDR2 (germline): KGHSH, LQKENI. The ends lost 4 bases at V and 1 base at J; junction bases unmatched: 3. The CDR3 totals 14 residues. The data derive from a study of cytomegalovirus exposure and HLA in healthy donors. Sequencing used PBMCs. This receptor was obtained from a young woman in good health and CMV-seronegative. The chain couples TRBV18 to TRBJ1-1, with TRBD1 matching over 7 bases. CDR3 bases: TGTGCCAGCTCACTAGACAGGGCGAACACTGAAGCTTTCTTT. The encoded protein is CASSLDRANTEAFF. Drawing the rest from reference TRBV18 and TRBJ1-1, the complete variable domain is NAGVMQNPRHLVRRRGQEARLRCSPMKGHSHVYWYRQLPEEGLKFMVYLQKENIIDESGMPKERFSAEFPKEGPSILRIQQVVRGDSAAYFCASSLDRANTEAFFGQGTRLTVV.